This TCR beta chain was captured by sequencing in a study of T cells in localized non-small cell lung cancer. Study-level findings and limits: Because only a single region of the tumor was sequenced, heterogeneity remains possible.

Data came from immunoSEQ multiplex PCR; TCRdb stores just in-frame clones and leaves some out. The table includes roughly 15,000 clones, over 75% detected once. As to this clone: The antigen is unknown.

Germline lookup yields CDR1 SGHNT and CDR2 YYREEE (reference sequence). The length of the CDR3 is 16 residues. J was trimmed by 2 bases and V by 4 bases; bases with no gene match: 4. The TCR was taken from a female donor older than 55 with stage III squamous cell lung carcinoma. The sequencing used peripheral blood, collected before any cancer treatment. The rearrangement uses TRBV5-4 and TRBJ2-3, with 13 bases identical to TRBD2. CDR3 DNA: TGTGCCAGCAGCGCCACTAGCGGGGGGGACACAGATACGCAGTATTTT. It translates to CASSATSGGDTDTQYF.